The clone carrying this T cell receptor beta chain has ten or more counts. Its cognate antigen is unknown. The CDR3 is 15 amino acids. Trimming shortened V by 5 bases and J by 0 bases, and 16 bases separated the two germline ends. CDR1 is DFQATT, CDR2 SNEGSKA, per germline (reference sequence). The data originate from a study of CD8 T cells in ankylosing spondylitis. Study outcomes and limitations: Disease-linked clones reportedly concentrated significantly in matched ankylosing spondylitis synovial fluid.

As the method for making TCR beta libraries, quantitative 5'-RACE with molecular barcodes was used. TCRdb re-called the 5' RACE reads with MiXCR, one entry per CDR3 protein. The table includes some 140,000 distinct CDR3 sequences, around 10% detected once. This chain connects TRBV20-1 to TRBJ1-2; no definite D call. This sequence originates from a female donor with ankylosing spondylitis or in good health (not recorded which). Sequenced input: blood, either unsorted or a sorted T cell fraction (not recorded which). The CDR3 DNA reads as TGCAGTGCTCGGAGTGAGAAGCAAGCTAACTATGGCTACACCTTC. Amino acids: CSARSEKQANYGYTF.